This TCR beta chain was recorded in a study of post-analysis software for immune sequencing data. General study findings and limits: Clustering by F measure revealed strong co-clustering among samples prepared together in one batch. For normalized Chao1 diversity, multiple sclerosis patients scored significantly lower than controls did. There were a few TRBV segments more frequent in patients than controls, and TRBV5-6, TRBV5-1 and TRBV20-1 were among them.

This clonotype was recorded at least ten times. The antigen is undetermined. The V segment lost 3 bases and the J segment 6 bases; nucleotides outside the gene matches: 15. Germline V gene data show CDR1 as MDHEN and CDR2 as SYDVKM. The CDR3 has 17 residues. Every TCR beta cDNA library bore unique molecular identifiers. Once 1 to 10 million T cells were used, roughly 500,000 cDNA molecules resulted. TCRdb re-derived calls from the PCR reads in MiXCR, one entry per CDR3 protein. The sample holds 170,000 or so distinct CDR3 sequences, about 30% seen once. The sample comprised blood. The V and J genes are TRBV28 and TRBJ2-3; 7 nucleotides align to TRBD1. The clonotype comes from a girl aged 10 to 17 with multiple sclerosis. CDR3 DNA: TGTGCCAGCAGTTTCTATCATTCAGACAGGGTCGTGGATACGCAGTATTTT. Its protein product is CASSFYHSDRVVDTQYF. The full variable domain, rest sourced from reference TRBV28 and TRBJ2-3, is DVKVTQSSRYLVKRTGEKVFLECVQDMDHENMFWYRQDPGLGLRLIYFSYDVKMKEKGDIPEGYSVSREKKERFSLILESASTNQTSMYLCASSFYHSDRVVDTQYFGPGTRLTVL.